This T cell receptor beta chain was obtained from a study of blood T cell repertoires in COVID-19. Germline lookup yields CDR1 DFQATT and CDR2 SNEGSKA (reference sequence). This CDR3 is built from 11 residues. Researchers sorted participants into cohorts using their self-reported clinical history. On this clone itself: Germline and junction disagree at one end, which may indicate a read error.

Original handling: Reference gene primer amplification in the assay estimated nucleated cell counts. The method was immunoSEQ multiplex PCR; TCRdb's version includes in-frame clones alone and lacks a portion of them. That table furnishes V, J and clone size, whereas the DNA furnished D and trimming. In the table there are roughly 130,000 clones, 65% to 90% of which are singletons. This chain joins TRBV20-1 and TRBJ1-3; D is undetermined. The sample consisted of PBMCs or T cells enriched from blood (not recorded which). The TCR originated in a woman aged 50 to 60 who had recovered from COVID-19. The CDR3 nucleotides are TGCAGTGCTCGAGAGCGAGACACCATATATTTT. Protein product: CSARERDTIYF.